The 8 T cell receptor beta chains below were found in one sample sequenced in a study of T cell repertoires in aging, cancer and after chemotherapy. Amplification of TCR beta used genomic DNA extracted from peripheral blood. A mixed TRB-A/B primer pool amplified rearranged TRB by multiplex touch-down PCR. Each CDR3 protein is one row after TCRdb ran MiXCR on the multiplex PCR reads. Of over 10,000 distinct CDR3 sequences listed, roughly a quarter are singletons. Source material: blood. Every receptor here comes from a human donor in good health.

The J gene is TRBJ2-2, the V gene TRBV6-1, with D uncertain. The length of the CDR3 is 15 residues. The V and J ends lost 4 bases and 5 bases respectively, with 14 bases between them. Germline V gene data show CDR1 as MNHNS and CDR2 as SASEGT. The CDR3 loop is CASSGVGSWTGELFF. The CDR3 nucleotides read TGTGCCAGCAGTGGGGTAGGATCGTGGACCGGGGAGCTGTTTTTT.

V is TRBV6-5 and J is TRBJ2-2; D perhaps matches TRBD1 (6 bases). Germline V gene lookup returns CDR1 MNHEY and CDR2 SVGAGI. V lost 6 bases, J lost 1 base, and 9 bases lay in between. This CDR3 has 14 residues. This chain's CDR3 is CASSLTGNTGELFF. CDR3 sequence (DNA): TGTGCCAGCAGCTTGACAGGGAACACCGGGGAGCTGTTTTTT.

This clonotype was seen a handful of times. The CDR3 DNA follows: TGTGCTAGTGGAAGAACCTTGGATTCAGGAGCTTTCTTT. This codes for CASGRTLDSGAFF. The V and J genes are TRBV12-3 or TRBV12-4 and TRBJ1-1; D uncertain. The CDR3 contains 13 residues.

This clonotype was seen a handful of times. The V and J genes are TRBV7-9 and TRBJ1-5, with D possibly matching TRBD1 (6 bases). Deletions cut 5 bases from V and 5 bases from J, with 13 bases between. CDR1 is SEHNR and CDR2 is FQNEAQ in the germline V gene (reference sequence). CDR3 length: 14 residues. The CDR3 loop reads CASSLATGDQPQHF. CDR3 nucleotide sequence: TGTGCCAGCAGCCTGGCGACAGGAGATCAGCCCCAGCATTTT.

The sample holds a few counts of this clonotype. The chain has TRBV5-6 and TRBJ2-7; D ambiguous. Between the trimmed V and J ends, which lost 2 bases and 0 bases, there was a span of 6 bases. This CDR3 is 13 amino acids long. From germline, CDR1 is SGHDT and CDR2 YYEEEE. CDR3 residues: CASSFPSSYEQYV. CDR3 bases: TGTGCCAGCAGCTTTCCGAGCTCCTACGAGCAGTACGTC.

The J gene is TRBJ1-5, the V gene TRBV5-5, with a possible D match to TRBD1 (5 bases). CDR1 and CDR2 (germline): SGHKS, YYEKEE (reference sequence). The V and J ends lost 0 bases and 3 bases respectively, with 10 bases between them. The length of the CDR3 is 15 residues. The CDR3 is CASSLGQSLNQPQHF. As DNA, the CDR3 is TGTGCCAGCAGCTTGGGACAGAGCCTCAATCAGCCCCAGCATTTT.

The V call is TRBV10-3, the J call TRBJ2-3; 12 bases align to TRBD2. The CDR3 runs to 16 residues. V shed 0 bases, J shed 4 bases, and the junction held 2 bases outside the gene matches. Germline V gene lookup returns CDR1 ENHRY and CDR2 SYGVKD. Written as DNA, the CDR3 is TGTGCCATCAGTGAGTCACTAGCGGGGGGCCCAGATACGCAGTATTTT. It translates to CAISESLAGGPDTQYF.

A note on this clonotype: A much larger clone lies a single base off, so this may be a read error. The rearrangement joins TRBV7-2 to TRBJ2-3, with TRBD2 matching over 10 bases. Germline V gene data show CDR1 as SGHTA and CDR2 as FQGNSA. CDR3 size: 14 residues. Trimming cost V 7 bases and J 11 bases; bases outside gene matches: 12. CDR3 bases: TGTGCCAGCATGTTAAGCGGGGGGGCCCTAAGGCAGTATTTT. It yields the protein CASMLSGGALRQYF.